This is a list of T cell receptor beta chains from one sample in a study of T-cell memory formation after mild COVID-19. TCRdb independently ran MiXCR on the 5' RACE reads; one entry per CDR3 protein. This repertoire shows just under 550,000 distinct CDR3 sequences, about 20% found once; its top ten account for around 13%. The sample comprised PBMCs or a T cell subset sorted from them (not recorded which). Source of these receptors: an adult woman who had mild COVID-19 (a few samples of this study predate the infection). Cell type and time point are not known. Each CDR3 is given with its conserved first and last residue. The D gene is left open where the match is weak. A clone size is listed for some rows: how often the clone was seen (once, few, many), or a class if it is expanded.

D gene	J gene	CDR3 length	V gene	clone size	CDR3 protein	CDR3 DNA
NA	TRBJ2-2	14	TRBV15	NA	CATSRDRYTGELFF	TGTGCCACCAGCAGAGATAGGTACACCGGGGAGCTGTTTTTT
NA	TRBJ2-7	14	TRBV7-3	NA	CASRRERSSYEQYF	TGTGCCAGCAGGCGTGAGAGAAGCTCCTACGAGCAGTACTTC
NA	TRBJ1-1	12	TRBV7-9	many	CASSLDYTEAFF	TGTGCCAGCAGCTTAGATTACACTGAAGCTTTCTTT
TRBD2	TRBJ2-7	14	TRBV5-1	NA	CASSESGRAYEQYF	TGCGCCAGCAGCGAGAGCGGGAGAGCCTACGAGCAGTACTTC
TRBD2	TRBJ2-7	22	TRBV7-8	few	CASSFLRDTGTSGSTSSYEQYF	TGTGCCAGCAGCTTTTTGAGGGATACCGGGACTAGCGGTTCTACGAGCTCCTACGAGCAGTACTTC
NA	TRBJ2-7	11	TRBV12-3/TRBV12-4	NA	CASSPEGEQYF	TGTGCCAGCAGCCCCGAGGGCGAGCAGTACTTC
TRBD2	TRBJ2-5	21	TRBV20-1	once	CSARDLAASGRKGVQSETQYF	TGCAGTGCTAGAGATCTAGCGGCTAGCGGGAGGAAAGGGGTACAATCGGAGACCCAGTACTTC
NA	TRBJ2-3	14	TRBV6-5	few	CASSYTSLTDTQYF	TGTGCCAGCAGTTACACCTCCCTCACAGATACGCAGTATTTT
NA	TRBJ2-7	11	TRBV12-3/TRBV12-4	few	CASSLLDEQYF	TGTGCCAGCAGTTTGTTGGACGAGCAGTACTTC
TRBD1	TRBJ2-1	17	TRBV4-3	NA	CASSQDWGQGVYNEQFF	TGCGCCAGCAGCCAAGATTGGGGACAGGGGGTTTACAATGAGCAGTTCTTC